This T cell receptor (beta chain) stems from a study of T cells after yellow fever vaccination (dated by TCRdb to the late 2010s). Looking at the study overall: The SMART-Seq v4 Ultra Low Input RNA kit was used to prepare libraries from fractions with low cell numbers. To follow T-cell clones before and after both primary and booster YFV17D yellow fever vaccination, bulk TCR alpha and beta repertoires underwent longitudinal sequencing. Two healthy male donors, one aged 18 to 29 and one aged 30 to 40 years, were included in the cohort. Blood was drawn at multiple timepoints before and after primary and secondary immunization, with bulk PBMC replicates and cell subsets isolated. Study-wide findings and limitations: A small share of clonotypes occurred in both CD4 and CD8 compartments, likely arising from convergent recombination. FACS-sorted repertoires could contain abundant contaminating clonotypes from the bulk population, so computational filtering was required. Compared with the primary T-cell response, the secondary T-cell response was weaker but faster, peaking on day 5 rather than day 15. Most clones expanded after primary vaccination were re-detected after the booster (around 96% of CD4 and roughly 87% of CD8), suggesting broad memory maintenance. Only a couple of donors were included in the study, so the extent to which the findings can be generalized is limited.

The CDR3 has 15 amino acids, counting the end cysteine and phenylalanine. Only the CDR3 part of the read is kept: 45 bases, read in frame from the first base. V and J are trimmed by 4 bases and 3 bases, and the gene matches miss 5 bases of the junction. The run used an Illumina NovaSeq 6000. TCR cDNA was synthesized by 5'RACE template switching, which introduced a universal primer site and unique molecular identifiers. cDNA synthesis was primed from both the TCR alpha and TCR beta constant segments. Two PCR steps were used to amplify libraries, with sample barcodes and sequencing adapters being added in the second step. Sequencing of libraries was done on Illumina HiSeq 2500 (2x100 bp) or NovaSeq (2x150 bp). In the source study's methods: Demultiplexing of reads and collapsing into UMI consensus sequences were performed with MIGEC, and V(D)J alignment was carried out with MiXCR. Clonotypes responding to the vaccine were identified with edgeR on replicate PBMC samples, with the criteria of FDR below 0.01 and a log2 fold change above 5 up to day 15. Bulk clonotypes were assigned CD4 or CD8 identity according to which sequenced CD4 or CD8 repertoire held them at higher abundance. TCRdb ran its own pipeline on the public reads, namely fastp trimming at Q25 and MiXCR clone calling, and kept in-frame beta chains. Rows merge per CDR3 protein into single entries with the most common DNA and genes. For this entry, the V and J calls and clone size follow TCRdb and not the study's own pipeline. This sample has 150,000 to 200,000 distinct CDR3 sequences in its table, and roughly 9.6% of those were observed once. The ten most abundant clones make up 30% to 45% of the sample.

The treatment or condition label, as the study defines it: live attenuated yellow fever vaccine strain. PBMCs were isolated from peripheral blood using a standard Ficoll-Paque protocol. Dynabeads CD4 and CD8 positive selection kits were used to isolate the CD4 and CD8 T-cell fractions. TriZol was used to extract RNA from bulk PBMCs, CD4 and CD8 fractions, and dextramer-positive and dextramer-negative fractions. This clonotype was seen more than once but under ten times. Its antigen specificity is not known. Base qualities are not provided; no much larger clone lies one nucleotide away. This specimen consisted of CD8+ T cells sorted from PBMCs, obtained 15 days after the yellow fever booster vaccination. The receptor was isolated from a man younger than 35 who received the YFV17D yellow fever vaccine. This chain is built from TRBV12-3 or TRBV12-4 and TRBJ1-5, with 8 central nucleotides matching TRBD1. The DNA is TGTGCCAGCAGTTCCGGGACAGGCCTCAATCAGCCCCAGCATTTT. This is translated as CASSSGTGLNQPQHF.